This TCR beta chain was captured by sequencing in a study of shared T cell receptors in the human thymus. The table came from immunoSEQ multiplex PCR; TCRdb's copy has only in-frame clones and leaves some out. The sample records approximately 400,000 clones, approximately 95% being singletons. Per the germline V gene, CDR1 is SGHTA and CDR2 is FQGNSA. V lost 4 bases and J lost 2, with 15 bases in between. The CDR3 contains 16 residues. The sample comprised thymocytes. This chain connects TRBV7-2 to TRBJ1-3, with TRBD1 as a possible D gene (6 bases). This TCR was recovered from a human donor. CDR3 sequence reads: CASSSDTGRAGNTIYF. The CDR3 nucleotides are TGTGCCAGCAGCTCAGACACAGGGAGGGCTGGAAACACCATATATTTT.